The source of this T cell receptor beta chain is a study of spatial heterogeneity in lung cancer. Unique molecular identifiers tagged every individual TCR cDNA molecule. TCRdb recomputed calls from the 5' RACE reads with MiXCR, one row per CDR3 protein. The sample records more than 2,500 distinct CDR3 sequences, about 6% being singletons. General study results and limits: For expanded intratumoral alpha and beta TCRs, counts tracked tumor mutation counts.

Losses at the gene ends were 5 bases for V and 4 bases for J; bases not matched to a gene: 18. The CDR3 length is 20 residues. This clonotype came up a few times. Its antigen remains unknown. Time point noted: sample taken at primary tumor resection. Sequencing was performed on whole RNA extracted from tumor and nontumor lung tissue, or from frozen PBMC, and the material was left unsorted. The chain is built from TRBV12-3 or TRBV12-4 and TRBJ2-1; 12 nucleotides line up with TRBD2. The sample was lung tumor tissue, taken at surgery. This receptor was taken from a male donor with early-stage non-small cell lung cancer. The DNA of the CDR3 is TGTGCCAGCAGTCCCGCCGCTAGCGGGAGGGCTCGAGGGGGGTACAATGAGCAGTTCTTC. This gives the protein CASSPAASGRARGGYNEQFF.